This TCR beta chain was sequenced for a study of neurological immune-mediated disorders. Broader study findings: No CDR3 amino acid sequences recurred among expanded clones across subjects, suggesting private repertoires in all groups.

The sample holds many counts of this clonotype. The antigen remains undetermined. The CDR3 is 11 amino acids. In germline, CDR1 is LNHNV, CDR2 YYDKDF (reference sequence). V lost 0 bases, J lost 7 bases, and 3 bases lay in between. 5'RACE generated cDNA with 10-nucleotide random UMIs. TCRdb reprocessed the 5' RACE reads via MiXCR and lists one record per CDR3 protein. The data hold more than 35,000 distinct CDR3 sequences, with about 6.3% observed a single time. The controls, all healthy individuals, were blood bank volunteers in Maryland, USA. The sequenced sample was CD4+ T cells from blood. The V call is TRBV15, the J call TRBJ2-5; D uncertain. This sequence originates from a woman aged 40-49 years in good health. The DNA of the CDR3 is TGTGCCACCAGCAGAGATGGGACCCAGTACTTC. Its translation: CATSRDGTQYF.